These 25 T cell receptor beta chains originate from one sample sequenced in a study of siplizumab effects on memory and regulatory T cells. The repertoire was sequenced with immunoSEQ multiplex PCR; TCRdb's copy has only in-frame clones and lacks some. The sample consists of roughly 60,000 clones, approximately 93% of them appearing once. Sequencing was performed on CD8+ T cells sorted from blood. Source of these receptors: a human donor in good health.

This chain links TRBV9 with TRBJ1-5, with 7 nucleotides matching TRBD1. Per the germline V gene, CDR1 is SGDLS and CDR2 is YYNGEE. This CDR3 is 12 amino acids long. Germline trimming cut 2 bases from V and 8 bases from J; bases unmatched to any gene: 1. The DNA of the CDR3 is TGTGCCAGCAGCGTCCAGGGGGAGCCCCAGCATTTT. Protein sequence: CASSVQGEPQHF.

In regard to this clone: The sample carries other DNA sequences with the same CDR3. The chain carries TRBV6-5 and TRBJ2-7; D possibly corresponds to TRBD1 (6 bases). The CDR3 extends over 14 amino acids. Germline CDR1 and CDR2: MNHEY and SVGAGI. V was shortened by 2 bases and J by 4 bases, with 12 bases between the two germline ends. Here the CDR3 DNA reads TGTGCCAGCAGTTACGGGACATCTGGATACGAGCAGTACTTC. Amino acid sequence: CASSYGTSGYEQYF.

The chain joins TRBV7-9 to TRBJ2-1; D call uncertain. V lost 6 bases and J lost 2, with 11 bases in between. Germline assignment: CDR1 SEHNR and CDR2 FQNEAQ (reference sequence). CDR3 length: 14 residues. CDR3 sequence: CASRTGRAYNEQFF. CDR3 coding DNA: TGTGCCAGCAGGACCGGAAGGGCCTACAATGAGCAGTTCTTC.

This sequence joins TRBV7-9 and TRBJ2-1; D is unclear. The CDR3 is 14 amino acids. V was cut by 5 bases and J by 7 bases, with 15 bases left in between. CDR1 SEHNR and CDR2 FQNEAQ come from the germline V gene (reference sequence). This CDR3 is CASSLVDGRNEQFF. In nucleotides, the CDR3 is TGTGCCAGCAGCCTCGTCGACGGTCGGAATGAGCAGTTCTTC.

The genes are TRBV7-6 and TRBJ2-5; D gene uncertain. This CDR3 spans 14 amino acids. V lost 5 bases and J 3 bases, leaving 13 bases between the germline ends. Germline V gives CDR1 SGHVS, CDR2 FNYEAQ. CDR3 DNA sequence: TGTGCCAGCAGCCTCAACGGACGGGAAGAGACCCAGTACTTC. This codes for CASSLNGREETQYF.

The rearrangement links TRBV30 to TRBJ1-2, with D uncertain. The CDR3 sequence is 14 residues long. The V and J ends lost 1 base and 4 bases respectively, with 13 bases between them. Germline values: CDR1 GTSNPN, CDR2 SVGIG (reference sequence). The CDR3 loop is CAWSEEGGGYGYTF. The CDR3 DNA sequence: TGTGCCTGGAGTGAAGAGGGAGGTGGCTATGGCTACACCTTC. Looking up the rest from reference TRBV30 and TRBJ1-2 gives the full variable domain: SQTIHQWPATLVQPVGSPLSLECTVEGTSNPNLYWYRQAAGRGLQLLFYSVGIGQISSEVPQNLSASRPQDRQFILSSKKLLLSDSGFYLCAWSEEGGGYGYTFGSGTRLTVV.

This rearrangement joins TRBV11-3 to TRBJ2-7; D unresolved. This CDR3 contains 12 residues. The germline V and J ends were trimmed by 5 bases and 8 bases, with 13 bases remaining between them. Germline V gene lookup returns CDR1 SGHNT and CDR2 YENEEA. Here the CDR3 DNA reads TGTGCCAGCAGCCCTAGTCCCGCCAAGCAGTACTTC. It yields the protein CASSPSPAKQYF.

The chain uses TRBV11-2 and TRBJ2-5; tentatively, D is TRBD1 (5 bases). This CDR3 region has 14 residues. Looked up from germline, CDR1 is SGHAT and CDR2 is FQNNGV. V lost 7 bases, J lost 2 bases, and 14 bases lay in between. CDR3 protein: CASTFQGVQETQYF. The DNA for the CDR3 is TGTGCCAGCACCTTTCAGGGTGTACAAGAGACCCAGTACTTC.

The rearrangement links TRBV27 to TRBJ2-3; possible D gene TRBD2, 6 bases. The CDR3 sequence is 15 residues long. The V end lost 6 bases, the J end lost 3 bases, and 16 bases lay between the germline ends. The germline gives CDR1 MNHEY, CDR2 SMNVEV (reference sequence). The CDR3 DNA reads as TGTGCCAGCAGAACGGGACTCCTCAGAACAGATACGCAGTATTTT. Its protein product is CASRTGLLRTDTQYF.

This rearrangement joins TRBV27 to TRBJ2-7; D remains unclear. CDR1 and CDR2 (germline): MNHEY, SMNVEV (reference sequence). CDR3 size: 14 residues. V was clipped by 3 bases and J by 0 bases, with 9 bases between them. In DNA form, the CDR3 reads TGTGCCAGCAGTTTCGCGGAGAGCTCCTACGAGCAGTACTTC. It codes for CASSFAESSYEQYF.

The chain links TRBV6-9 to TRBJ2-7; 7 bases map to TRBD2. The CDR3 spans 13 residues. Germline V gene data show CDR1 as MNHGY and CDR2 as SVAAGI. J gave up 5 bases and V 6 bases, and 7 bases lay outside the gene matches. The CDR3 DNA reads TGTGCCAGCAGCCCCGGACTAGGGGACGAGCAGTACTTC. Translated: CASSPGLGDEQYF.

The chain couples TRBV28 to TRBJ1-1; no firm D call. The V gene lost 4 bases and the J gene lost 1 base, with 10 bases spanning the gap. The CDR3 is made up of 14 amino acids. CDR1 is MDHEN and CDR2 is SYDVKM in the germline V gene. CDR3 DNA sequence: TGTGCCAGCAGTTATCCAGGCGGGAACACTGAAGCTTTCTTT. This translates into CASSYPGGNTEAFF.

The chain has TRBV7-2 and TRBJ2-3; D possibly uses TRBD1 or TRBD2 (5 bases each). The CDR3 covers 17 residues. Between the trimmed V and J ends, which lost 4 bases and 3 bases, there was a span of 20 bases. Germline lookup yields CDR1 SGHTA and CDR2 FQGNSA. Here the CDR3 reads CASSSGPGRGRTDTQYF. The CDR3 DNA is TGTGCCAGCAGCTCGGGCCCGGGACGTGGAAGGACAGATACGCAGTATTTT.

This clone was picked up one time. The CDR3 loop reads CSVDMPDSSNYGYTF. The CDR3, as DNA: TGCAGCGTTGATATGCCGGACAGTTCTAACTATGGCTACACCTTC. The chain carries TRBV29-1 and TRBJ1-2; tentatively, D is TRBD1 (6 bases). Trimming shortened V by 3 bases and J by 0 bases, and 14 bases separated the two germline ends. CDR1 SQVTM and CDR2 ANQGSEA come from the germline V gene. The CDR3 has 15 residues.

Details on this clone: The identical CDR3 is also encoded by other nucleotide sequences in the sample. The chain uses TRBV27 and TRBJ2-1; D ambiguous. The CDR3 has 13 residues. V dropped 3 bases and J dropped 3 bases, with 6 bases sitting between them. Germline V lookup: CDR1 MNHEY, CDR2 SMNVEV (reference sequence). CDR3 in amino acids: CASSLGYYNEQFF. The CDR3 DNA reads TGTGCCAGCAGTTTGGGCTACTACAATGAGCAGTTCTTC.

This chain links TRBV30 with TRBJ2-1; D ambiguous. The V gene's germline CDR1 is GTSNPN and CDR2 SVGIG (reference sequence). The CDR3 runs 13 residues. With 7 bases removed from V and 7 bases from J, the gap between germline ends came to 17 bases. The DNA of the CDR3 is TGTGCCTACATTGAAGGGCCCCGGAATGAGCAGTTCTTC. Amino acid sequence: CAYIEGPRNEQFF.

This clone appeared once. The V call is TRBV11-2, the J call TRBJ1-1; 7 bases agree with TRBD1. Germline-derived CDR1 and CDR2 are SGHAT and FQNNGV. CDR3 length: 15 residues. V was pared by 5 bases and J by 3 bases, with 9 bases of the junction left unmatched. The CDR3 DNA follows: TGTGCCAGCAGCAACTTCCGGGACAGAGACACTGAAGCTTTCTTT. The encoded protein is CASSNFRDRDTEAFF.

The chain carries TRBV21-1 and TRBJ2-1; the table's TRBD2 call for D was not verified on the DNA. TRBV21-1 is assigned pseudogene status. This CDR3 spans 16 amino acids. CDR3 bases: TGTGCCAGCAGCAAAGAGGGAGCGGAGAGCTACAATGAGCAGTTCTTC. Its protein product is CASSKEGAESYNEQFF.

J is TRBJ1-1 and V is TRBV27; no clear D. Germline-derived CDR1 and CDR2 are MNHEY and SMNVEV (reference sequence). This CDR3 is 13 amino acids long. Trimming left V 1 base short and J 0 bases short, with 3 bases between. The CDR3 nucleotides read TGTGCCAGCAGTTTATTAGTGAACACTGAAGCTTTCTTT. It is translated as CASSLLVNTEAFF.

The chain has TRBV7-9 and TRBJ2-7; no firm D call. The CDR3 extends over 14 amino acids. V lost 2 bases and J lost 1, with 9 bases in between. CDR1 is SEHNR and CDR2 is FQNEAQ in the germline V gene (reference sequence). This CDR3 reads CASSLPRRSYEQYF. DNA of the CDR3: TGTGCCAGCAGCTTACCCCGCAGGTCCTACGAGCAGTACTTC.

The chain couples TRBV9 to TRBJ2-1; D gene ambiguous. Trimming removed 4 bases at V and 5 bases at J, with 4 bases between. This CDR3 is 11 amino acids long. Per the germline V gene, CDR1 is SGDLS and CDR2 is YYNGEE. CDR3 in amino acids: CASSHDNEQFF. The CDR3 DNA follows: TGTGCCAGCAGCCACGACAATGAGCAGTTCTTC.

In DNA, the CDR3 is TGTGCCAGCAGCCCCATAGCGGAACTCCTCTACAATGAGCAGTTCTTC. Residues: CASSPIAELLYNEQFF. The chain couples TRBV9 to TRBJ2-1; tentatively, D is TRBD2 (6 bases). The CDR3 extends over 16 amino acids. CDR1 and CDR2 (germline): SGDLS, YYNGEE. The V and J ends lost 4 bases and 3 bases respectively, with 17 bases between them. Drawing the rest from reference TRBV9 and TRBJ2-1, the complete variable domain is DSGVTQTPKHLITATGQRVTLRCSPRSGDLSVYWYQQSLDQGLQFLIQYYNGEERAKGNILERFSAQQFPDLHSELNLSSLELGDSALYFCASSPIAELLYNEQFFGPGTRLTVL.

This rearrangement joins TRBV6-5 to TRBJ1-5; maybe TRBD1 (5 bases). Trimming took 6 bases from V and 1 from J, leaving 7 bases between them. From germline, CDR1 is MNHEY and CDR2 SVGAGI. This CDR3 contains 13 residues. Here the CDR3 reads CASSKGSNQPQHF. DNA for the CDR3: TGTGCCAGCAGCAAGGGGAGCAATCAGCCCCAGCATTTT.

This sequence joins TRBV7-9 and TRBJ2-7; TRBD2 matches 13 bases. With 2 bases clipped from V and 4 bases from J, the junction kept 8 bases outside the gene matches. This CDR3 has 17 residues. The germline V gene encodes CDR1 SEHNR and CDR2 FQNEAQ (reference sequence). CDR3 nucleotides: TGTGCCAGCAGCTTACTGGGACTAGCGGGAACGGGGTACGAGCAGTACTTC. Translating gives CASSLLGLAGTGYEQYF.

The chain has TRBV5-6 and TRBJ2-5; 7 nucleotides line up with TRBD1. J gave up 0 bases and V 4 bases, and 9 bases lay outside the gene matches. CDR1 and CDR2 (germline): SGHDT, YYEEEE. CDR3 length: 16 residues. The CDR3 is CASSALDRSYQETQYF. The CDR3 DNA is TGTGCCAGCAGCGCCCTGGACAGGTCCTACCAAGAGACCCAGTACTTC.